The clone carrying this T cell receptor (beta chain) was counted many times. The CDR3 contains 14 residues. Germline CDR1 reads DFQATT; CDR2 reads SNEGSKA (reference sequence). The J segment lost 1 base and the V segment lost 3 bases, leaving 1 base of the junction unmatched. These data originate in a study of early T cells in non-severe SARS-CoV-2 infection. Turning to the study itself: Investigators sequenced bulk RNA drawn from unsorted whole blood, and chains remained unpaired.

Separate cDNA molecules each had unique molecular identifiers attached to them. Using its own MiXCR run on the 5' RACE reads, TCRdb lists one record per CDR3 protein. In the table there are tens of thousands of distinct CDR3 sequences, 8.5% to 12% of which are singletons. V gene TRBV20-1 combines with J gene TRBJ2-7, with TRBD2 matching over 12 bases. The sample consisted of whole blood, taken at baseline. This receptor was obtained from an adult who was a healthcare worker with PCR-confirmed SARS-CoV-2 infection or an uninfected control (not recorded which). In DNA form, the CDR3 reads TGCAGTGCTAGGACTAGCGGGAGATCCTACGAGCAGTACTTC. Its protein product is CSARTSGRSYEQYF.